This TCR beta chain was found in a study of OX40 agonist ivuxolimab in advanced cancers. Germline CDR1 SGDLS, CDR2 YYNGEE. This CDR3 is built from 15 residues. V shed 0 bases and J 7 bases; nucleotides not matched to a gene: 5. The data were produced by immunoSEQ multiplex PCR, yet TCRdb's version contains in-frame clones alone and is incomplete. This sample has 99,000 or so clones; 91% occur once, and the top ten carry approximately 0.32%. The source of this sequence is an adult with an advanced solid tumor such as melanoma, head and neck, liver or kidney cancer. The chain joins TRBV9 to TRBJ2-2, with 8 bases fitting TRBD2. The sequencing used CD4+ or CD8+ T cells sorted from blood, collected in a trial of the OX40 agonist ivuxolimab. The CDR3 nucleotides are TGTGCCAGCAGCGTAGCCGGGAGGGCCAGCGGGGAGCTGTTTTTT. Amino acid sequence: CASSVAGRASGELFF.